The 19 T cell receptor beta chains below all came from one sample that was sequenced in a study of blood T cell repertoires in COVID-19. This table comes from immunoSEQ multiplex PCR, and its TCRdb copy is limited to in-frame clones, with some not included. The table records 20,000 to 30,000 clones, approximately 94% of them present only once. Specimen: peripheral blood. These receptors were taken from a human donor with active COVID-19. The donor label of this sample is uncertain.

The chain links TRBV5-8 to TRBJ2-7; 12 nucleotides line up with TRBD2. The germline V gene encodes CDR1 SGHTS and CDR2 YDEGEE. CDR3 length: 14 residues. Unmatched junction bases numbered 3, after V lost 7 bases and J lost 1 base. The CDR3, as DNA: TGTGCCAGCCGACTAGCGGGAGAATCCTACGAGCAGTACTTC. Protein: CASRLAGESYEQYF. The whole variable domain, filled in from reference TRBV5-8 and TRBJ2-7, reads EAGVTQSPTHLIKTRGQQATLRCSPISGHTSVYWYQQALGLGLQFLLWYDEGEERNRGNFPPRFSGRQFPNYSSELNVNALELEDSALYLCASRLAGESYEQYFGPGTRLTVT.

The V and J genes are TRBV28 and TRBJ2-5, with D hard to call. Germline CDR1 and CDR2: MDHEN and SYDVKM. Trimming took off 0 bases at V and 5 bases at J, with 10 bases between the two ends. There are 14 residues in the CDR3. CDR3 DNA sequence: TGTGCCAGCAGTTTATGGCCGAGGAAGGAGACCCAGTACTTC. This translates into CASSLWPRKETQYF.

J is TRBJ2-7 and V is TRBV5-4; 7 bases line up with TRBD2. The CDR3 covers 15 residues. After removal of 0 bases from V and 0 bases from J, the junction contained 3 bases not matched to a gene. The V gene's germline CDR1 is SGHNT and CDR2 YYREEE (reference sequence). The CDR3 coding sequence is TGTGCCAGCAGCTTGGACCCGGGGGGCTCCTACGAGCAGTACTTC. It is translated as CASSLDPGGSYEQYF.

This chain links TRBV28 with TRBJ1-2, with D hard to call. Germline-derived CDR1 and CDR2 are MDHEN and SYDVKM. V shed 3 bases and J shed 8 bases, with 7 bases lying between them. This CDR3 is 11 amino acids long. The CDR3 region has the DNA TGTGCCAGCAGTTTGGCGGAAGGCTACACCTTC. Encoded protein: CASSLAEGYTF.

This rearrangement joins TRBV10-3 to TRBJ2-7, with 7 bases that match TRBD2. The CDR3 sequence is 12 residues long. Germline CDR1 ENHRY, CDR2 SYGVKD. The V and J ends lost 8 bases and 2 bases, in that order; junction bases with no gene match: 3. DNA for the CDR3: TGTGCCATCGGAGGGACTACCTACGAGCAGTACTTC. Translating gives CAIGGTTYEQYF.

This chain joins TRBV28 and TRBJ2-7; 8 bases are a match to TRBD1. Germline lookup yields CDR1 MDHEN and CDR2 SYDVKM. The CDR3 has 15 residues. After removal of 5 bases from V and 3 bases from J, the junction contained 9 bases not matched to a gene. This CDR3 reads CASSTRTGPHYEQYF. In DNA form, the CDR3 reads TGTGCCAGCAGTACACGGACAGGGCCCCACTACGAGCAGTACTTC.

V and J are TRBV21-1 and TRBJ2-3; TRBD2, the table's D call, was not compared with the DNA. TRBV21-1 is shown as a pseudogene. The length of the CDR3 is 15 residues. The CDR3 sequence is CASPKERPATDTQYF. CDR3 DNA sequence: TGTGCCAGCCCCAAAGAGAGGCCCGCTACAGATACGCAGTATTTT.

CDR3 loop: CASSPGGGSDTEAFF. In DNA, the CDR3 is TGTGCCAGCAGCCCAGGAGGTGGCAGCGACACTGAAGCTTTCTTT. V is TRBV3-1 (or the pseudogene TRBV3-2) and J is TRBJ1-1; no firm D call. The V gene's germline CDR1 is LGHDT and CDR2 YNNKEL (reference sequence). V shed 4 bases and J shed 3 bases, with 15 bases lying between them. The CDR3 is 15 amino acids.

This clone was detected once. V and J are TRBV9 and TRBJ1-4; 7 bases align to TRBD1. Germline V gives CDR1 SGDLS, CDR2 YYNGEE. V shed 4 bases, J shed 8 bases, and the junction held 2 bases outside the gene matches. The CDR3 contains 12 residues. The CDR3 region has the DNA TGTGCCAGCAGCAGGGGGCAAGAAAAACTGTTTTTT. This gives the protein CASSRGQEKLFF.

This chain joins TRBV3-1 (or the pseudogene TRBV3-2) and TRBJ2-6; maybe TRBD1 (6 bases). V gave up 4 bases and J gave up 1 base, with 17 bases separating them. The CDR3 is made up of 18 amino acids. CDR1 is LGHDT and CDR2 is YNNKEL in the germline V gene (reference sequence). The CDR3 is CASSLRTVRVSGANVLTF. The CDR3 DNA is TGTGCCAGCAGCCTGAGGACAGTTAGGGTTTCTGGGGCCAACGTCCTGACTTTC.

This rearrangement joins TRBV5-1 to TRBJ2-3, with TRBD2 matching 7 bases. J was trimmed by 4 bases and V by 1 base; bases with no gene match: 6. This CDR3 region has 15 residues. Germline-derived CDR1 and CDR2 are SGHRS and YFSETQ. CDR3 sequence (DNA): TGCGCCAGCAGCTTGTGGGCGGGAGAGTCAGATACGCAGTATTTT. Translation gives CASSLWAGESDTQYF.

CDR3 bases: TGTGCCAGCAGCTTAGTCGACAGGGTAGTTGAGCAGTTCTTC. This codes for CASSLVDRVVEQFF. The rearrangement joins TRBV13 to TRBJ2-1; 7 bases map to TRBD1. Germline V lookup: CDR1 PRHDT, CDR2 FYEKMQ (reference sequence). The CDR3 consists of 14 residues. After removal of 1 base from V and 9 bases from J, the junction contained 6 bases not matched to a gene.

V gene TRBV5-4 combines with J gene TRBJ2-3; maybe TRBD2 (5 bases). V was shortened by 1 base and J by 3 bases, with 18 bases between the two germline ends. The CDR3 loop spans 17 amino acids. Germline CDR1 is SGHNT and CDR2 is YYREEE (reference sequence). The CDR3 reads CASSLRAAPRRTDTQYF. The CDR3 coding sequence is TGTGCCAGCAGCTTGAGGGCAGCCCCCCGGAGGACAGATACGCAGTATTTT. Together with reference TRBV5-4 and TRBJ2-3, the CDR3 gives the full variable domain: ETGVTQSPTHLIKTRGQQVTLRCSSQSGHNTVSWYQQALGQGPQFIFQYYREEENGRGNFPPRFSGLQFPNYSSELNVNALELDDSALYLCASSLRAAPRRTDTQYFGPGTRLTVL.

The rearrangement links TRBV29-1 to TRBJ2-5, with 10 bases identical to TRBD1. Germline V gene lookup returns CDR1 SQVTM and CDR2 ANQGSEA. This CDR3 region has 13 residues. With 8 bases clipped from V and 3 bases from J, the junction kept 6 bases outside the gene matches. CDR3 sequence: CSTRTGGEETQYF. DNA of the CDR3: TGCAGCACTAGGACAGGGGGGGAAGAGACCCAGTACTTC.

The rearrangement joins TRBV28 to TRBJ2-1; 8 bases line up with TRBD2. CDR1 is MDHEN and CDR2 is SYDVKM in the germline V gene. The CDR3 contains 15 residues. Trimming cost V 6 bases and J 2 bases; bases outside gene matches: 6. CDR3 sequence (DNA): TGTGCCAGCAGCCGCGGGGGGACCACCTACAATGAGCAGTTCTTC. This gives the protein CASSRGGTTYNEQFF.

The CDR3 here is CASSELWQGKETQYF. DNA of the CDR3: TGTGCCAGCAGTGAATTATGGCAGGGGAAGGAGACCCAGTACTTC. The J gene is TRBJ2-5, the V gene TRBV6-1; tentative D call: TRBD1 (6 bases). The germline V and J ends were trimmed by 2 bases and 5 bases, with 15 bases remaining between them. The CDR3 runs to 15 residues. Germline lookup yields CDR1 MNHNS and CDR2 SASEGT.

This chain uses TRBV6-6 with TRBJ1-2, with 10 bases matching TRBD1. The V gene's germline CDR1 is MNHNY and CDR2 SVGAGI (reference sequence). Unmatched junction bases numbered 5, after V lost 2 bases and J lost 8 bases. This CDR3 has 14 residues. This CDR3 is CASSYAGQGNGYTF. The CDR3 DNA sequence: TGTGCCAGCAGTTACGCGGGACAGGGGAACGGCTACACCTTC.

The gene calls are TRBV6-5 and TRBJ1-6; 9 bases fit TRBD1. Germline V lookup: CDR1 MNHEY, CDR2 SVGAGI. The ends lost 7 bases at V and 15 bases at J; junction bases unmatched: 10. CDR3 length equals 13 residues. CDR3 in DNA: TGTGCCAGCACCGGACAGGGGAAATATAACCTCCACTTT. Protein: CASTGQGKYNLHF.

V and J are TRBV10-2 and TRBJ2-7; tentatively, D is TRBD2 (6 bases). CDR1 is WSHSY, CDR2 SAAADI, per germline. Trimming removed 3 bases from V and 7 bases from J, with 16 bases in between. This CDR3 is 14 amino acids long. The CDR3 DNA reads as TGCGCCAGCAGTGATCCCGGAGGGCCTCAGGAGCAGTACTTC. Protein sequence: CASSDPGGPQEQYF.